This section outlines one T cell receptor (beta chain) sequence together with its context. No antigen is known for it. Base-call qualities are not available, and no considerably larger clone is one nucleotide away. The cohort consisted of hundreds of healthy bone marrow donors. Cohort members were all nominally healthy when sampled, although unrecorded immune exposures were likely present. The donor was CMV seronegative and belonged to the group of over 300 seronegative cohort members. Each donor provided a peripheral blood sample, and peripheral blood mononuclear cells were used for TCR beta sequencing. The Qiagen DNeasy Blood Extraction Kit was used to extract genomic DNA from the blood cell samples. Receptor amplification or capture employed the immunoSEQ multiplex PCR assay. The multiplex PCR relied on a mix of 60 forward primers for TCR Vbeta segments and 13 reverse primers for TCR Jbeta segments. A multiplex PCR assay on genomic DNA amplified the CDR3 region of rearranged TCR beta genes. The amplified TCR beta libraries were sequenced on the Illumina HiSeq System as 87-base-pair reads. The study's processing was this. In a later analysis, tens of millions of unique TCR beta chains were counted across the roughly 610 repertoires, and roughly 10 million of these chains were shared by at least two donors. Raw reads were error-corrected and collapsed into unique sequences by a nearest-neighbor algorithm in which closely related sequences were merged to remove PCR and sequencing errors. V, D and J gene segments were assigned by aligning CDR3 sequences to IMGT reference sequences. Each retained sequence needed at least a six-nucleotide match to both a V gene segment and a J gene segment. A rearrangement was called productive if the CDR3 had no stop codons and remained in frame with V and J, and every other rearrangement was called non-productive. Following IMGT convention, CDR3 was defined as the stretch from the second conserved V-encoded cysteine to the conserved J-encoded phenylalanine. In an earlier analysis of more than 550 of the donors, sequences lacking an unambiguous match to a single V gene segment were excluded. In an earlier analysis of approximately 550 of the donors, V segments were called functional above 56.7% productive rearrangements and were called segregating when the between-donor standard deviation exceeded 5%. To diagnose cytomegalovirus status from the catalog of TCR beta chain sequences, a statistical classification framework was built. V and J gene assignment, in a later analysis, came from comparing TCR nucleotide sequences with IMGT/GENE-DB human TR gene sequences. Using the TCRdist pipeline, a later analysis assigned CDR3 sequences along with most-parsimonious VDJ recombination scenarios. In a later analysis, each TCR beta chain was defined by its CDR3 amino acid sequence together with its V-gene family, and reads lacking a unique V-gene family were excluded. As a way to deal with suspected cross-contamination and a sequencing artifact, a later analysis dropped approximately 590 nucleotide sequences that were highly shared and had low generation probability. In a later analysis, a clonal expansion index was calculated for each public chain from normalized within-repertoire ranks of inferred template counts. A later analysis computed generation probabilities with a VDJ recombination model fitted to out-of-frame rearrangements, and checked the results against IGoR. In a later analysis, hypergeometric tests were used to score TCR-TCR, TCR-HLA and TCR-CMV co-occurrence, with a repertoire-size bias correction applied to TCR pairs. False discovery rates were estimated in a later analysis by permuting HLA or CMV assignments 20 times. A later analysis grouped co-occurring TCRs with DBSCAN, adding TCRdist sequence similarity when clustering within HLA-allele-positive subsets. Co-occurrence clustering excluded repertoires with fewer than 30,000 or more than 120,000 public chains, plus five with anomalous nucleotide sharing. TCRdb obtained this table from immuneACCESS and retained in-frame rearrangements with V and J assigned. These tables miss some clones; where compared with another copy, unresolved V genes account for less than half of the shortfall, and the remainder is unexplained. The V and J calls and clone size come from that table; D and trimming were worked out from the DNA. For this sample there are 100,000 to 150,000 clones; approximately 84% appear just once. Clones ranked in the top ten supply roughly 2.5% of the sample.

This sample stems from a study of cytomegalovirus exposure and HLA in healthy donors listed by TCRdb under 2017. Looking at the study overall: An earlier analysis of 587 of the donors reported approximately 300 Gb of sequence data and 90 million to 120 million unique TCR beta sequences obtained from about 179 million T cells. Approximately 300 gigabases of sequencing data and around 85 million unique TCR sequences made up an early release that covered under 750 HLA-typed donors. Of the 398 genotyped donors, over 65% fell in the genetic ancestry cluster associated with self-reported Caucasian donors. The study aimed to test whether signatures of past pathogen exposure could be identified by cataloging public T cell receptors. The T cell repertoires of 666 subjects were profiled by immunosequencing and related to cytomegalovirus serostatus. Along with the approximately 650-subject first cohort, a separate validation cohort of around 110 different subjects was used. To predict cytomegalovirus infection status, the study combined high-throughput TCR immunosequencing, statistical association of individual TCRs with disease status, and machine learning. A later analysis re-examined previously published TCR beta repertoires from more than 600 donors and added high-resolution HLA genotyping to investigate patterns of TCR occurrence. In the later analysis, no new phenotypic data were used to find candidate immune exposures; instead, reliance was placed on TCR beta sequences and their occurrence across donors. An earlier analysis of fewer than 700 of the donors applied high-throughput TCR beta sequencing to assess whether each TCR beta V gene segment acted as functional or pseudogenic. Alongside the repertoire data, information on donor age, sex, ethnicity and CMV serostatus was compiled. A later genetic analysis used genome-wide SNP genotypes for about 60% of the 666 donors, treating that subset as a discovery cohort. Every repertoire in the discovery cohort had been generated on one and the same sequencing platform. Class I and class II HLA loci were covered by the typing at four-digit resolution. Typing coverage differed by locus: A, B, C, DRB1 and DQB1 were typed in roughly 620-630 donors, DQA1 in approximately 520, DPA1 in some 570, and DPB1 in 450 to 480. A handful of DR-DQ haplotypes were handled as single units for association and clustering because linkage in the cohort was strong. Across about 370 genotyped donors of the cohort, an average of approximately 200,000 unique TCR beta nucleotide sequences per donor were sequenced, and 15% to 20% of those sequences were non-productive.

Broad study findings and their caveats: A further reported finding was that TCR beta sequences accurately predicted the HLA-A and HLA-B alleles for most subjects in the first cohort. In a later analysis, the rate of TCR association differed among HLA loci, with DRB1 alleles having the most associated TCRs and HLA-C alleles having the fewest. In a later genetic analysis, fewer N-insertions in productive TCRs were reported among donors in an Asian-associated ancestry cluster than the approximately 710-donor mean. A total of 150 to 200 TCR beta chains were listed by the study as associated with cytomegalovirus. Most CMV-associated TCR beta chains appeared to be HLA-restricted in a later analysis, and the HLA associations seemed to be driven largely by CMV exposure. Assigning TCR associations to individual alleles was difficult when HLA alleles, especially DR and DQ, strongly co-occurred. The earlier analysis of around 600 of the donors excluded 15 to 20 rarely observed V segments, including chromosome 9 orphons, because counts were too low. Correlated functional status among segregating V segments might be attributable to linkage disequilibrium, but an unknown experimental factor could not be ruled out. A later analysis found that HLA-associated TCR beta chains were more clonally expanded and had lower generation probabilities than equally common non-associated chains. Most TCR sequences were seen in very few donors, while some public TCRs were found in many individuals. Three of the identified cytomegalovirus-associated TCR beta chains were confirmed in vitro to be specific for cytomegalovirus antigens. A group of highly shared sequence variants was considered likely to be a technical artifact of the sequencing pipeline. Some IMGT-functional V segments, including TRBV6-2 and TRBV6-3, could not be told apart with the 87-base-pair reads, so those segments were excluded. Sequencing depth was assumed to be roughly uniform across donors in the presence/absence analyses, though that assumption may not hold. In a later analysis, several top co-occurrence clusters were reported to appear linked to parvovirus B19, influenza, CMV and Epstein-Barr virus. This cohort had only TCR beta chains sequenced, and the lack of alpha or paired-chain data limited which features could be detected. The authors suggested that the approach could potentially be generalized to other disease states and immunological phenotypes. In a later analysis, some 17,000 TCR beta sequences were associated with specific HLA alleles at a false discovery rate of 0.05. A later genetic analysis associated a missense DCLRE1C variant with V-gene and J-gene trimming of TCR beta chains, and an independent cohort replicated the association. The classifier was reported to diagnose cytomegalovirus status with high specificity and sensitivity in both the original and validation cohorts. Because HLA typing was unavailable for some donors at each locus, only the typed subset was used in association tests. In an earlier analysis of 587 of the donors, most TCR beta V segments appeared in productive rearrangements about 90% or about 30% of the time, broadly matching IMGT annotations. The only immune exposure information available for the cohort was CMV serostatus.

The trim is 1 base for V and 4 bases for J, with a gap of 16 bases between the germline ends. CDR1 and CDR2 were assigned from the germline V gene as SGHTA and FQGNSA. The cysteine opens and the phenylalanine closes a CDR3 of 16 amino acids. The entry retains the CDR3 DNA only, 48 bases that are in frame from base 1. Sequencing was performed on PBMCs. The receptor's source is a boy between 2 and 10 years old in good health and CMV-seronegative. This chain joins TRBV7-2 to TRBJ1-2; TRBD1 is perhaps the D gene, given 5 matching bases. The CDR3 loop reads CASSLVLGGTLYGYTF. The nucleotide sequence is TGTGCCAGCAGCTTAGTTCTGGGCGGGACCCTCTATGGCTACACCTTC.